This T cell receptor (beta chain) was documented in a study of human T cells and chemical hapten exposure. Time point noted: patch test 1, 2 weeks after DPC sensitization. Noted treatment: therapeutic diphenylcyclopropenone sensitization with weekly scalp DPC. MiXCR was run by TCRdb on the RACE reads, yielding one entry per CDR3 protein. The repertoire holds over 65,000 distinct CDR3 sequences, around a tenth seen once, with around 4.4% in the top ten. Points from the study as a whole: Once DPC sensitization occurred, TCRs above 1 in 1000 frequency showed no change.

With regard to this clonotype: Its specificity is not known.

This receptor was identified in a woman aged 50 to 60 with alopecia areata. Some clones in this sample may be carry-over from other donors' samples. Specimen: whole blood, collected in connection with sensitization to the hapten diphenylcyclopropenone (DPC).

The CDR3 DNA sequence: TGTGCCGGCTCTTCTTTAGCCGGGACCGGGGAGCTGTTTTTT. Translating gives CAGSSLAGTGELFF. V is TRBV6-1 and J is TRBJ2-2, with D hard to call. Germline-derived CDR1 and CDR2 are MNHNS and SASEGT. The CDR3 is 14 residues long. Trimming shortened V by 11 bases and J by 5 bases, and 18 bases separated the two germline ends.